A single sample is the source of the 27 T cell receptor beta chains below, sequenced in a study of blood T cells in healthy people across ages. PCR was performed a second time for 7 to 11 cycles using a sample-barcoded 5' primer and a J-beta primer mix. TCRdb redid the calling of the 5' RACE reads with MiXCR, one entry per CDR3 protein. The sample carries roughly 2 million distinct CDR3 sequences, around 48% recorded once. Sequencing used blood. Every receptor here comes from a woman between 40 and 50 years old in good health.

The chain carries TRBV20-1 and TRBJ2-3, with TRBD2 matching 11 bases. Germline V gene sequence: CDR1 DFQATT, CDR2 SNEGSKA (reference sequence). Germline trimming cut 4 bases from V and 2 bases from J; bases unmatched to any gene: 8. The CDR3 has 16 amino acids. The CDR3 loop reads CSATRLAGRYTDTQYF. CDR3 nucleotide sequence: TGCAGTGCTACCAGACTAGCGGGGCGCTACACAGATACGCAGTATTTT.

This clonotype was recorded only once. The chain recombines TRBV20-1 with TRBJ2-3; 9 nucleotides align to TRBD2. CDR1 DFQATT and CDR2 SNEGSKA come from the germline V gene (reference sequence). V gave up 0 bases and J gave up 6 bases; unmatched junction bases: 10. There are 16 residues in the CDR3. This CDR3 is CSAREGGGGAGDTQYF. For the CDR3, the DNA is TGCAGTGCTAGAGAAGGTGGCGGGGGGGCTGGGGATACGCAGTATTTT.

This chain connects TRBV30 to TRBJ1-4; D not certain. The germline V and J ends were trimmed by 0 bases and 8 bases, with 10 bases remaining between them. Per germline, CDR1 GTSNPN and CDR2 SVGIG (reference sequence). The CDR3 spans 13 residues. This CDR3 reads CAWSVGRGEKLFF. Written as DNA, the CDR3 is TGTGCCTGGAGTGTAGGGCGTGGGGAAAAACTGTTTTTT.

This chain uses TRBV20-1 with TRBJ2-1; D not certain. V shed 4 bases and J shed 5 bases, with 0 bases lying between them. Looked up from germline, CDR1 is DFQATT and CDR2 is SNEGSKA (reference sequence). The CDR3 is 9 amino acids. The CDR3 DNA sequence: TGCAGTGCTAACAATGAGCAGTTCTTC. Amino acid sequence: CSANNEQFF.

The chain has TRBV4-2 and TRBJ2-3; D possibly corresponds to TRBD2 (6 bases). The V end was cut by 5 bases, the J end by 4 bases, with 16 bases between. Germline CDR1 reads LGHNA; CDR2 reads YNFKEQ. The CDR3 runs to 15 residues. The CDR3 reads CASSSGNGRADTQYF. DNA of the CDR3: TGTGCCAGCAGCTCTGGGAACGGGAGAGCAGATACGCAGTATTTT.

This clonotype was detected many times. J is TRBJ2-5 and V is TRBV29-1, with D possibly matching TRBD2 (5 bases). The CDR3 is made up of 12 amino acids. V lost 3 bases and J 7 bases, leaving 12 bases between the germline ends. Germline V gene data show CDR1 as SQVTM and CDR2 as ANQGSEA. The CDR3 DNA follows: TGCAGCGTTGATCATGGAGGCCGGACCCAGTACTTC. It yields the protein CSVDHGGRTQYF.

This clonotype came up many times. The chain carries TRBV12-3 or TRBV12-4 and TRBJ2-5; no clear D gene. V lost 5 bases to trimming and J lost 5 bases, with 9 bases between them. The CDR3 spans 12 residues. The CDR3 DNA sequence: TGTGCCAGCAGTCTCAACCCGGAGACCCAGTACTTC. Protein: CASSLNPETQYF.

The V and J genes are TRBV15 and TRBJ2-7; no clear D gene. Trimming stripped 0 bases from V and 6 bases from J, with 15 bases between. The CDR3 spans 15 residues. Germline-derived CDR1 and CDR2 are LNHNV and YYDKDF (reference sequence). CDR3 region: CATSRDRASSCEQYF. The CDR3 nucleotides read TGTGCCACCAGCAGAGATAGAGCCAGCAGCTGCGAGCAGTACTTC. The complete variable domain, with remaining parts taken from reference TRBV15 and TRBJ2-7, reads DAMVIQNPRYQVTQFGKPVTLSCSQTLNHNVMYWYQQKSSQAPKLLFHYYDKDFNNEADTPDNFQSRRPNTSFCFLDIRSPGLGDTAMYLCATSRDRASSCEQYFGPGTRLTVT.

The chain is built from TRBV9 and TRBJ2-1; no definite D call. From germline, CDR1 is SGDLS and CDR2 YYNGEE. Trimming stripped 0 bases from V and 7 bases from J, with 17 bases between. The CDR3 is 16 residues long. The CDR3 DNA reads TGTGCCAGCAGCGTAGGTCGAGAGGTGGCATTGAATGAGCAGTTCTTC. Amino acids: CASSVGREVALNEQFF.

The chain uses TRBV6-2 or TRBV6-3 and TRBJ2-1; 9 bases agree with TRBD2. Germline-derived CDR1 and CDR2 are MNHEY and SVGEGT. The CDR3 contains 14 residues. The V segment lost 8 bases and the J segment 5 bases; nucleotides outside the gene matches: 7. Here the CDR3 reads CASGASGTNNEQFF. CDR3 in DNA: TGTGCCAGCGGGGCTAGCGGGACAAACAATGAGCAGTTCTTC.

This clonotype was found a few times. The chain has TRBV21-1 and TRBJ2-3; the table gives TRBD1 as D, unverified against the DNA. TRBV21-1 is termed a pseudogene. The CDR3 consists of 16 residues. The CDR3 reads CASSKWLGPQTDTQYF. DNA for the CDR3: TGTGCCAGCAGCAAATGGTTGGGGCCACAGACAGATACGCAGTATTTT.

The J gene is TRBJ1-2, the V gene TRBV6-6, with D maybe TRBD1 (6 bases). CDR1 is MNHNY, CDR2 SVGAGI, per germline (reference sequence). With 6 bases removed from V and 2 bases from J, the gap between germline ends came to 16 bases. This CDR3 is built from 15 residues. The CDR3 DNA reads TGTGCCAGCAGCCCTACCAAGACAGGAAACTATGGCTACACCTTC. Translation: CASSPTKTGNYGYTF.

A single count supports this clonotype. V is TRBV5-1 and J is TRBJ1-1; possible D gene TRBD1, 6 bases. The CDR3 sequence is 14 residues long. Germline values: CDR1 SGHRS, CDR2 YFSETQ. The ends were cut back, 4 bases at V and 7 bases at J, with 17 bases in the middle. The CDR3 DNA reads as TGCGCCAGCAGCGTTACCGGGACACACCTTGAAGCTTTCTTT. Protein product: CASSVTGTHLEAFF.

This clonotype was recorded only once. The CDR3 loop is CASSPRTGSHAMKLFF. The DNA of the CDR3 is TGTGCCAGCAGTCCACGGACAGGGAGCCACGCGATGAAACTGTTTTTT. The genes are TRBV27 and TRBJ1-4, with 8 positions matching TRBD1. This CDR3 region has 16 residues. V lost 5 bases to trimming and J lost 11 bases; unmatched junction nucleotides: 16. CDR1 and CDR2 (germline): MNHEY, SMNVEV (reference sequence).

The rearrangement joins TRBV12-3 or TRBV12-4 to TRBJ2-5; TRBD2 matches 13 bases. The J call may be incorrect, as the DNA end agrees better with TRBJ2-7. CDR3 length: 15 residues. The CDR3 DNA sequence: TGTGCCAGTACTACCACTAGCGGGGGGGCCCGCGAGCAGTACTTC. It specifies CASTTTSGGAREQYF.

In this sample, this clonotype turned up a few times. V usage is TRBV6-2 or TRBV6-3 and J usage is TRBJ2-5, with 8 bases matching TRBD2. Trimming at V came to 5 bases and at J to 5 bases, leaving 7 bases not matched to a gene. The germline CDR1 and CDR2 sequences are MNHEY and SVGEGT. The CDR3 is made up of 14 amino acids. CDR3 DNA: TGTGCCAGCAGTGCAACGACGGGAGGGGAGACCCAGTACTTC. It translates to CASSATTGGETQYF.

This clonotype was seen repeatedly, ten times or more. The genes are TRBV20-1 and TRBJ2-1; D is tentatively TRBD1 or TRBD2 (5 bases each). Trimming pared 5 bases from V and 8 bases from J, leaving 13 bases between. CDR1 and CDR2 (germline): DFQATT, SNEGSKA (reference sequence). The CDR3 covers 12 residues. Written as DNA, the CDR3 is TGCAGTGCTCCACGGGACGGGGATGAGCAGTTCTTC. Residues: CSAPRDGDEQFF.

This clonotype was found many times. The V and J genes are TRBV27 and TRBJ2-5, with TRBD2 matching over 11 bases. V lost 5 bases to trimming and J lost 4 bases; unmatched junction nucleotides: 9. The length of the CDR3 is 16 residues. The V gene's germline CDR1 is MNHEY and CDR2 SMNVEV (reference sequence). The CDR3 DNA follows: TGTGCCAGCAGTCCCCGACGACTAGCGGGGTTAGAGACCCAGTACTTC. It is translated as CASSPRRLAGLETQYF.

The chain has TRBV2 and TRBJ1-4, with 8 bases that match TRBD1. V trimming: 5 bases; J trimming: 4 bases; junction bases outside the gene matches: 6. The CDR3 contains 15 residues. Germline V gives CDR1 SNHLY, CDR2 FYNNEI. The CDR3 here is CASSRDRGLNEKLFF. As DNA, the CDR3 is TGTGCCAGCAGTAGAGACAGGGGCCTTAATGAAAAACTGTTTTTT.

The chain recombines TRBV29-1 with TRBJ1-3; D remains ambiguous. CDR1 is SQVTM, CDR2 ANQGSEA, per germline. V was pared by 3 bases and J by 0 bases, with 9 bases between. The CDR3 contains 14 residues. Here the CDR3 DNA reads TGCAGCGTTGACGCGGAACGCTCTGGAAACACCATATATTTT. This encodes CSVDAERSGNTIYF.

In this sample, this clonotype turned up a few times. CDR3 amino acids: CSPPDGAWSYEQYF. The CDR3 DNA follows: TGCAGCCCGCCCGACGGGGCATGGTCCTACGAGCAGTACTTC. The rearrangement joins TRBV29-1 to TRBJ2-7, with D tentatively TRBD1 or TRBD2 (5 bases each). This CDR3 spans 14 amino acids. Germline V gene data show CDR1 as SQVTM and CDR2 as ANQGSEA. Trimming cost V 8 bases and J 1 base, with 18 bases left between them.

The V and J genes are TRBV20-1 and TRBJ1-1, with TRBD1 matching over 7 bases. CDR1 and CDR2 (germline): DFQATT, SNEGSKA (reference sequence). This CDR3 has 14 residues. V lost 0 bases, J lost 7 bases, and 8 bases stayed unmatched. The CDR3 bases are TGCAGTGCTAGAGATATCGCAGGGGGGGATGAAGCTTTCTTT. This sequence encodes CSARDIAGGDEAFF.

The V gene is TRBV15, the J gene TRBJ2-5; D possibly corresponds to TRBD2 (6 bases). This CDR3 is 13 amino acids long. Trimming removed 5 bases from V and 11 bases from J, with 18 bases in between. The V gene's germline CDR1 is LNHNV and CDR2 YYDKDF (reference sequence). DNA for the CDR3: TGTGCCACCAGCGGGGACTCTCTGGCTGAGCAGTACTTC. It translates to CATSGDSLAEQYF.

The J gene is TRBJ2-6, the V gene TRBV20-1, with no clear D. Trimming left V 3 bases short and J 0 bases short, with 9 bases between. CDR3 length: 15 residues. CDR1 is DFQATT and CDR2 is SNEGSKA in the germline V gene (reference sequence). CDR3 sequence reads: CSARDMPSGANVLTF. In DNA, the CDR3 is TGCAGTGCTAGGGATATGCCCTCTGGGGCCAACGTCCTGACTTTC.

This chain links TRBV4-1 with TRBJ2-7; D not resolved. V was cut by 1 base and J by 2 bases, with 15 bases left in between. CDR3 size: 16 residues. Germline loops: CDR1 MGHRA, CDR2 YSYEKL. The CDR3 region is CASSQADKTVPYEQYF. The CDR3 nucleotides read TGCGCCAGCAGCCAAGCTGATAAGACGGTACCCTACGAGCAGTACTTC.

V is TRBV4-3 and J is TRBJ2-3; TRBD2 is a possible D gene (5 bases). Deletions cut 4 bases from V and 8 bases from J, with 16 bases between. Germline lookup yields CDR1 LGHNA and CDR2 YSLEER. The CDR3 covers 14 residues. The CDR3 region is CASSLTREAGTQYF. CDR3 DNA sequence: TGCGCCAGCAGCCTTACACGAGAGGCGGGTACGCAGTATTTT.

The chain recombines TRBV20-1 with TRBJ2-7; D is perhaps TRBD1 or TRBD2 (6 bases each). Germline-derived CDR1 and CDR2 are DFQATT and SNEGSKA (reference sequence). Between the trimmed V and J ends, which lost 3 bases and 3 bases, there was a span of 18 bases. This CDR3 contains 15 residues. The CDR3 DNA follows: TGCAGTGCTAGTTCTCCGGTAGGGGGGCTCTACGAGCAGTACTTC. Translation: CSASSPVGGLYEQYF.